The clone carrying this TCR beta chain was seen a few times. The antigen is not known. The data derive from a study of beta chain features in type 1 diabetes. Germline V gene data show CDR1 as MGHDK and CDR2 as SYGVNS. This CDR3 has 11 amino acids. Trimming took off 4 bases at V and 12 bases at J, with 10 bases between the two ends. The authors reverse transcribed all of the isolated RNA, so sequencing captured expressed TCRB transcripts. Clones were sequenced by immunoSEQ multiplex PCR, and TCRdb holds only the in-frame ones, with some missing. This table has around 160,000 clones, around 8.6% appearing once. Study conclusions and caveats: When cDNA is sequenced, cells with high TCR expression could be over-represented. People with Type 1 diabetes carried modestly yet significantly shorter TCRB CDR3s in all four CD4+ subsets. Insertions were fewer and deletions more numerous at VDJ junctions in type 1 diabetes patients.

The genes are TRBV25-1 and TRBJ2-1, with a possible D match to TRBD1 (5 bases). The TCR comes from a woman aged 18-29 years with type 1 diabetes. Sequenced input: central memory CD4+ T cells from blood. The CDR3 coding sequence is TGTGCCAGCAGTGCCAGGGTGGGGCAGTTCTTC. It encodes CASSARVGQFF.